This TCR beta chain was recovered during a study of blood T cells in healthy people across ages. Study outcomes and limitations: Donor CMV infection status was unknown, possibly confounding age-related changes in expanded clonotypes.

In regard to this clonotype: The antigen is undetermined.

Combining a sample-barcoded 5' primer with a J-beta primer mix, a second PCR ran for about 7 to 11 cycles. TCRdb analysed the 5' RACE reads with MiXCR anew, one entry per CDR3 protein. The sample includes hundreds of thousands of distinct CDR3 sequences, about 34% of them seen just once. Germline V gene data show CDR1 as SEHNR and CDR2 as FQNEAQ (reference sequence). The CDR3 has 12 residues. Sample donors were healthy Caucasian individuals that came from Russia, aged 6 to 90. The V gene is TRBV7-9, the J gene TRBJ2-5; possibly TRBD1 for D (5 bases). The J call is in doubt because the DNA end fits TRBJ2-7 better. Sequencing was performed on blood. This TCR came from a woman of 80 years or more in good health. The CDR3 DNA reads as TGTGCCAGCGGGGCTGCAGTTTACGAGCAGTACTTC. As protein: CASGAAVYEQYF.